This T cell receptor (beta chain) was sequenced during a study of blood T cell repertoires in COVID-19. Germline assignment: CDR1 GTSNPN and CDR2 SVGIG (reference sequence). The CDR3 consists of 15 residues. V lost 3 bases, J lost 5 bases, and 17 bases lay in between. Seattle researchers signed up patients amid active infection and tracked them longitudinally. In the study's own analysis: Estimation of nucleated cell counts relied on the amplification of reference gene primers. Produced via immunoSEQ multiplex PCR; TCRdb's table is partial and in-frame only. V, J and clone size are those of that table, while D and trimming were read from the DNA. The sample consists of over 200,000 clones, around 84% of them appearing once.

This chain connects TRBV30 to TRBJ1-5, with D perhaps TRBD1 (5 bases). The sequenced sample was peripheral blood. This receptor was obtained from a man aged 50 to 60 with COVID-19, enrolled during active disease. CDR3 region: CAWSHTGRRDQPQHF. CDR3 sequence (DNA): TGTGCCTGGAGCCACACAGGTCGAAGGGATCAGCCCCAGCATTTT.